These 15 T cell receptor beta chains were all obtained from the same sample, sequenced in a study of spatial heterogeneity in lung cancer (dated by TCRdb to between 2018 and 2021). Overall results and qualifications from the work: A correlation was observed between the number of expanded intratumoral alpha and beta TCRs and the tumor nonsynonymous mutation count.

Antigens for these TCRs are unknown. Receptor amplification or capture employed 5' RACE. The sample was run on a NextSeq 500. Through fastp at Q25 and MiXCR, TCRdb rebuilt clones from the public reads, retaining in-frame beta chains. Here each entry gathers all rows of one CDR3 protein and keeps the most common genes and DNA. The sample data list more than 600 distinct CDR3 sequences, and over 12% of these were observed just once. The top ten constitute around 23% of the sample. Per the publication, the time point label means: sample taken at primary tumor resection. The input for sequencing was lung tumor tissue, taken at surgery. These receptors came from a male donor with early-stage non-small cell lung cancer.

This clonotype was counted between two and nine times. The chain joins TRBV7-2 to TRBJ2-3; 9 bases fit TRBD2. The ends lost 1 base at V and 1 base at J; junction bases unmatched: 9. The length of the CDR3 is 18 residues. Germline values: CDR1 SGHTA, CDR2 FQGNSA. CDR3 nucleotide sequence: TGTGCCAGCAGCTTAGAGGCGTTAGCGGGAGCAGGCACAGATACGCAGTATTTT. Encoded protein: CASSLEALAGAGTDTQYF.

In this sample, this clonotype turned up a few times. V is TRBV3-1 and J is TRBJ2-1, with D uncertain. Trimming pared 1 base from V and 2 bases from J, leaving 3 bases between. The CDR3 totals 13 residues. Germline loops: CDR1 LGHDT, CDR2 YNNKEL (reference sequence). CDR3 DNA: TGTGCCAGCAGCCAAGGACCCTACAATGAGCAGTTCTTC. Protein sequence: CASSQGPYNEQFF.

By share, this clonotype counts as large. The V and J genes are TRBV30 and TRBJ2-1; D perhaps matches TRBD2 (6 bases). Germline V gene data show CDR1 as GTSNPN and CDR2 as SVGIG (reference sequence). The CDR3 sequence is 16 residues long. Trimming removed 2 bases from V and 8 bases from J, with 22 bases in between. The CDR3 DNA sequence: TGTGCCTGGAGTCCCCCCTTTACGGGAGCACCCGATGAGCAGTTCTTC. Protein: CAWSPPFTGAPDEQFF.

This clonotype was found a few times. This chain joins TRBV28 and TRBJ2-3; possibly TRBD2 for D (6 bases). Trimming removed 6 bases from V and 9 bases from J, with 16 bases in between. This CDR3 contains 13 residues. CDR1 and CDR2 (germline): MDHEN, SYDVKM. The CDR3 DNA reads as TGTGCCAGCAGCCCAGCGGGCTCAGGGACGCAGTATTTT. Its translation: CASSPAGSGTQYF.

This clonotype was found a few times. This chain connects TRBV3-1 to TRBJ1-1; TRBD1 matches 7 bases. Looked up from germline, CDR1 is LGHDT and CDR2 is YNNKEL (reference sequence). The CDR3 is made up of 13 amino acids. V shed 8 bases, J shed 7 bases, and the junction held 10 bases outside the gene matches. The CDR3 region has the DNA TGTGCCAGCCGCCGGGAGGGGGCAGGTGAAGCTTTCTTT. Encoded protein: CASRREGAGEAFF. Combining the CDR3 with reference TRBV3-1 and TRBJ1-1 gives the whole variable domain DTAVSQTPKYLVTQMGNDKSIKCEQNLGHDTMYWYKQDSKKFLKIMFSYNNKELIINETVPNRFSPKSPDKAHLNLHINSLELGDSAVYFCASRREGAGEAFFGQGTRLTVV.

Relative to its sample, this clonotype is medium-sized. CDR3 protein: CASSLTGTSGSYEQFF. CDR3 DNA sequence: TGTGCCAGCAGTCTGACCGGGACTAGCGGGAGTTACGAGCAGTTCTTC. The chain carries TRBV12-3 or TRBV12-4 and TRBJ2-1, with TRBD2 identical over 14 bases. V lost 5 bases to trimming and J lost 10 bases; unmatched junction nucleotides: 10. The CDR3 covers 16 residues.

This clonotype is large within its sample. CDR3 nucleotide sequence: TGTGCCAGCAGCCAGGCCTCTAATGAAAAACTGTTTTTT. This sequence encodes CASSQASNEKLFF. The J gene is TRBJ1-4, the V gene TRBV7-6; D not resolved. The CDR3 is 13 amino acids. CDR1 and CDR2 (germline): SGHVS, FNYEAQ. The V gene lost 5 bases and the J gene lost 3 bases, with 7 bases spanning the gap.

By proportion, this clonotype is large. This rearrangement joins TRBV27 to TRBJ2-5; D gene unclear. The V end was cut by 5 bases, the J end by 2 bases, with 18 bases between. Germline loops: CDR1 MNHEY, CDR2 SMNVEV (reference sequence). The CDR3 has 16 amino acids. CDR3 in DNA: TGTGCCAGCAGTGGAGAACCGTTCAGGTGGCAAGAGACCCAGTACTTC. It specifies CASSGEPFRWQETQYF.

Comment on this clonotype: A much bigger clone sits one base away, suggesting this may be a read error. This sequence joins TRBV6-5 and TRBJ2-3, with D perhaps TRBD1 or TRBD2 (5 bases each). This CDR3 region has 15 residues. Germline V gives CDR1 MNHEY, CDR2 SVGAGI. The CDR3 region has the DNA TGTGTCAGCAGTTACTCGGGGCAAAGCACAGATACGCAGTATTTT. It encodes CVSSYSGQSTDTQYF.

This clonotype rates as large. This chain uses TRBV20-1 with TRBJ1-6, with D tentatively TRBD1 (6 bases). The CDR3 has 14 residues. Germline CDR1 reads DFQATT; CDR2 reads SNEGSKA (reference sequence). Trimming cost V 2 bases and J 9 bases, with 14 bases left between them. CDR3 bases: TGCAGTGCTAGATCGACAGGTGTAAGTTCACCCCTCCACTTT. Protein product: CSARSTGVSSPLHF.

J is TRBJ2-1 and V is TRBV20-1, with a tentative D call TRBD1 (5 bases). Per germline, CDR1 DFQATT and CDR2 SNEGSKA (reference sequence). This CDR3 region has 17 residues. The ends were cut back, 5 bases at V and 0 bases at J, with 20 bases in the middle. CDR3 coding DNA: TGCAGTGCTGTGGGGTCTGTTGGGGCTAGCTCCTACAATGAGCAGTTCTTC. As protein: CSAVGSVGASSYNEQFF.

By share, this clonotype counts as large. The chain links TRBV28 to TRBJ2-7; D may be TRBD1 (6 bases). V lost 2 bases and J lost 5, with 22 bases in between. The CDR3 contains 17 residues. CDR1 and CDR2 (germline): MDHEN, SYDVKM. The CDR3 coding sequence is TGTGCCAGCAGTTTAAGACAGGTGGGAGCGAGAGTGCACGAGCAGTACTTC. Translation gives CASSLRQVGARVHEQYF.

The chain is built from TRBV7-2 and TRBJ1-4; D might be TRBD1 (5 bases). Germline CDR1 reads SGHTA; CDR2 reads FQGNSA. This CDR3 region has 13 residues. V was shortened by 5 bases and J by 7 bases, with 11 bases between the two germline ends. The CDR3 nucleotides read TGTGCCAGCAGCCAGCAGGGAGGTGAAAAACTGTTTTTT. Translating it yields CASSQQGGEKLFF.

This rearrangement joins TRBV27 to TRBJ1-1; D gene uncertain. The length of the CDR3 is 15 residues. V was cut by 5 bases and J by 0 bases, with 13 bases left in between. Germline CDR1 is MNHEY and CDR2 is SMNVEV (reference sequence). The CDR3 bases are TGTGCCAGCAGTACCCCTGGGGTGTTGAACACTGAAGCTTTCTTT. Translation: CASSTPGVLNTEAFF.

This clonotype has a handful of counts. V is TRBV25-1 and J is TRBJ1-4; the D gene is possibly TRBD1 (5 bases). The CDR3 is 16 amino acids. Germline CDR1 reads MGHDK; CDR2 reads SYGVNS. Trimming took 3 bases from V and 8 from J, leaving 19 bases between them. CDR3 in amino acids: CASSDPTEGEAEKLFF. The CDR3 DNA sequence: TGTGCCAGCAGTGACCCTACAGAAGGGGAGGCGGAAAAACTGTTTTTT.